The 11 T cell receptor beta chains given below trace back to one sample, sequenced in a study of T cell responses to AZD1222 COVID-19 vaccine. Clones were read by immunoSEQ multiplex PCR, and TCRdb kept only the in-frame ones, dropping some. The sample gives about 150,000 clones, about 89% of which show up once; over 1% is in the top ten. Sequenced here: peripheral blood, sampled 28 days after the second AZD1222 dose. The source of these receptors is an adult who received the AZD1222 COVID-19 vaccine.

This rearrangement joins TRBV2 to TRBJ2-2; D is uncertain. The V end lost 3 bases, the J end lost 4 bases, and 6 bases lay between the germline ends. Germline lookup yields CDR1 SNHLY and CDR2 FYNNEI. The CDR3 spans 13 residues. The CDR3 here is CASSDWGTGELFF. The CDR3 DNA follows: TGTGCCAGCAGTGACTGGGGCACCGGGGAGCTGTTTTTT. Together with reference TRBV2 and TRBJ2-2, the CDR3 gives the full variable domain: EPEVTQTPSHQVTQMGQEVILRCVPISNHLYFYWYRQILGQKVEFLVSFYNNEISEKSEIFDDQFSVERPDGSNFTLKIRSTKLEDSAMYFCASSDWGTGELFFGEGSRLTVL.

The chain couples TRBV7-2 to TRBJ1-1; D is uncertain. Between the trimmed V and J ends, which lost 0 bases and 5 bases, there was a span of 10 bases. The CDR3 runs 14 residues. Per the germline V gene, CDR1 is SGHTA and CDR2 is FQGNSA. CDR3 in DNA: TGTGCCAGCAGCTTAGCTGGGTTGGGGACTGAAGCTTTCTTT. Protein sequence: CASSLAGLGTEAFF.

V and J are TRBV3-1 (or the pseudogene TRBV3-2) and TRBJ2-6, with D tentatively TRBD1 (6 bases). The V end was cut by 3 bases, the J end by 12 bases, with 15 bases between. This CDR3 has 14 residues. The germline CDR1 and CDR2 sequences are LGHDT and YNNKEL (reference sequence). CDR3 region: CASSQMTGLSVLTF. Written as DNA, the CDR3 is TGTGCCAGCAGCCAGATGACAGGTCTTTCCGTCCTGACTTTC.

V gene TRBV4-2 combines with J gene TRBJ2-3; 8 positions match TRBD2. V lost 1 base to trimming and J lost 6 bases; unmatched junction nucleotides: 15. This CDR3 comprises 18 residues. In germline, CDR1 is LGHNA, CDR2 YNFKEQ. The CDR3 nucleotides are TGTGCCAGCAGCCAAGTTGGGACCGGGACTAGATTTAGGGATACGCAGTATTTT. This gives the protein CASSQVGTGTRFRDTQYF.

This clone was seen a few times. V is TRBV20-1 and J is TRBJ2-3; D is ambiguous. From germline, CDR1 is DFQATT and CDR2 SNEGSKA (reference sequence). The CDR3 length is 11 residues. CDR3: CSPLKGDTQYF. The CDR3, as DNA: TGCAGCCCATTGAAGGGAGATACGCAGTATTTT.

The genes are TRBV28 and TRBJ1-5; D uncertain. V was trimmed by 5 bases and J by 4 bases, leaving 3 bases between them. The CDR3 is 11 residues long. Germline CDR1 reads MDHEN; CDR2 reads SYDVKM. The CDR3, as DNA: TGTGCCAGCAGTCCGAATCAGCCCCAGCATTTT. Its protein product is CASSPNQPQHF.

This clone was observed a handful of times. The chain carries TRBV28 and TRBJ1-1; D call uncertain. The germline gives CDR1 MDHEN, CDR2 SYDVKM. The V end lost 7 bases, the J end lost 11 bases, and 17 bases lay between the germline ends. The CDR3 is 12 amino acids. The CDR3 bases are TGTGCCAGCATGGGCAGATCCTTTGGGGCTTTCTTT. It yields the protein CASMGRSFGAFF.

This sequence joins TRBV4-2 and TRBJ1-2; no definite D call. V lost 4 bases to trimming and J lost 7 bases, with 10 bases between them. The CDR3 runs to 12 residues. Per the germline V gene, CDR1 is LGHNA and CDR2 is YNFKEQ. CDR3 in amino acids: CASSLRDSGYTF. The CDR3 nucleotides read TGTGCCAGCAGCCTTCGCGACTCTGGCTACACCTTC.

V is TRBV6-2 or TRBV6-3 and J is TRBJ2-7, with D perhaps matching TRBD1 or TRBD2 (5 bases each). Germline V CDR1 and CDR2: MNHEY, SVGEGT. V gave up 6 bases and J gave up 7 bases, with 13 bases separating them. The CDR3 totals 12 residues. CDR3 region: CASSQGTREQYF. The CDR3 DNA sequence: TGTGCCAGCAGCCAAGGGACGAGGGAGCAGTACTTC.

The rearrangement links TRBV11-1 to TRBJ1-2; D is unclear. Germline loops: CDR1 SGHAT, CDR2 FQDESV (reference sequence). The CDR3 totals 15 residues. Trimming stripped 6 bases from V and 8 bases from J, with 22 bases between. CDR3 nucleotides: TGTGCCAGCAGTATGGATCTCCGGACTCACCAAGGCTACACCTTC. Translated: CASSMDLRTHQGYTF.

The chain joins TRBV19 to TRBJ1-1, with TRBD1 identical over 12 bases. The CDR3 consists of 14 residues. Germline CDR1 is LNHDA and CDR2 is SQIVND (reference sequence). The ends lost 7 bases at V and 5 bases at J; junction bases unmatched: 5. CDR3 nucleotides: TGTGCCAGTACCAGGGACAGGGGGCAAACTGAAGCTTTCTTT. This encodes CASTRDRGQTEAFF.